Here is one TCR beta chain with its context. Its antigen is not identified. The identical CDR3 is also encoded by other nucleotide sequences in the sample. This sample was taken from a study of cytomegalovirus exposure and HLA in healthy donors. PCR used 60 Vbeta primers and 13 Jbeta primers. In the original workflow: Later analysis identified some 80 million unique TCR beta chains, 9 million to 13 million shared. The protocol was immunoSEQ multiplex PCR, while the TCRdb copy is restricted to in-frame clones and leaves out a portion. D and trimming come from the DNA, and the V and J calls and clone size come from that table. Here the sample spans approximately 200,000 clones, roughly 80% being singletons. Study observations and caveats: In an earlier analysis, most TCR beta V segments were productive about 90% or about 30% of the time. A later analysis showed TCR association rates differing by HLA locus, peaking at DRB1 and lowest at HLA-C.

This receptor was identified in a woman aged 30 to 39 in good health and CMV-seropositive. The sample consisted of PBMCs.

CDR3 amino acids: CASSLGQGGNQPQHF. In nucleotides, the CDR3 is TGTGCCAGCAGCTTAGGACAGGGAGGTAATCAGCCCCAGCATTTT. This chain connects TRBV5-8 to TRBJ1-5, with TRBD1 matching over 8 bases. Trimming took 2 bases from V and 4 from J; bases not matched to a gene: 5. The germline CDR1 and CDR2 sequences are SGHTS and YDEGEE. CDR3 length: 15 residues.